A single sample is the source of the 32 T cell receptor beta chains below, sequenced in a study of blood T cell repertoires in COVID-19. The data were produced by immunoSEQ multiplex PCR, yet TCRdb's version contains in-frame clones alone and is incomplete. In the table there are approximately 100,000 clones, less than 85% of which are singletons. The material sequenced was peripheral blood. The receptors derive from a woman aged 55-70 years with acute or convalescent COVID-19.

The genes are TRBV6-2 or TRBV6-3 and TRBJ2-7; 13 positions agree with TRBD2. The CDR3 is made up of 20 amino acids. Germline loops: CDR1 MNHEY, CDR2 SVGEGT. The junction had 11 bases not matched to a gene; V was cut back by 0 bases and J by 0 bases. The CDR3 coding sequence is TGTGCCAGCAGTTACTCGTTCCTGACTAGCGGGGGGCCCCTCTCCTACGAGCAGTACTTC. Translation gives CASSYSFLTSGGPLSYEQYF.

This clone has more than one count but fewer than ten. V usage is TRBV5-1 and J usage is TRBJ2-2; 11 bases are shared with TRBD2. The junction had 6 bases not matched to a gene; V was cut back by 4 bases and J by 7 bases. Per germline, CDR1 SGHRS and CDR2 YFSETQ. The CDR3 has 15 amino acids. In DNA, the CDR3 is TGCGCCAGCAGCCCAACTAGCGGGGGCGTCGGGGAGCTGTTTTTT. The encoded protein is CASSPTSGGVGELFF.

V and J are TRBV19 and TRBJ2-7, with TRBD1 matching over 8 bases. The CDR3 runs to 16 residues. V shed 3 bases and J 8 bases; nucleotides not matched to a gene: 15. The germline CDR1 and CDR2 sequences are LNHDA and SQIVND (reference sequence). The CDR3 loop is CASSISPGTGGEKQYF. DNA for the CDR3: TGTGCCAGTAGTATTTCCCCCGGGACAGGCGGAGAGAAGCAGTACTTC.

This clone was picked up a small number of times. The chain joins TRBV18 to TRBJ2-2; the match to TRBD1 covers 8 bases. The CDR3 spans 17 residues. Germline loops: CDR1 KGHSH, CDR2 LQKENI. Trimming removed 2 bases from V and 4 bases from J; junction bases left unmatched: 9. In DNA form, the CDR3 reads TGTGCCAGCTCACCAGGGAACAGGGGGATTGCCACCGGGGAGCTGTTTTTT. It translates to CASSPGNRGIATGELFF.

This clone was observed once. V and J are TRBV18 and TRBJ2-7; D call uncertain. V was pared by 2 bases and J by 2 bases, with 10 bases between. The CDR3 runs 14 residues. CDR1 and CDR2 from the germline V gene are KGHSH and LQKENI. In DNA form, the CDR3 reads TGTGCCAGCTCACCAACACAAATCCCCTACGAGCAGTACTTC. It codes for CASSPTQIPYEQYF.

V and J are TRBV6-2 or TRBV6-3 and TRBJ1-5; 11 nucleotides agree with TRBD1. Germline values: CDR1 MNHEY, CDR2 SVGEGT. With 6 bases clipped from V and 6 bases from J, the junction kept 7 bases outside the gene matches. The CDR3 is made up of 15 amino acids. The CDR3 sequence: CASSRTGGRTQPQHF. The CDR3 DNA follows: TGTGCCAGCAGCCGGACAGGGGGCAGGACTCAGCCCCAGCATTTT.

V and J are TRBV4-2 and TRBJ2-2, with a weak D call TRBD1 (6 bases). V lost 1 base and J 5 bases, leaving 14 bases between the germline ends. CDR1 is LGHNA and CDR2 is YNFKEQ in the germline V gene. This CDR3 comprises 16 residues. The CDR3 sequence is CASSQAPDSVTGELFF. Written as DNA, the CDR3 is TGTGCCAGCAGCCAAGCCCCGGACAGCGTGACCGGGGAGCTGTTTTTT.

The J gene is TRBJ2-2, the V gene TRBV2; 8 bases are shared with TRBD2. The germline CDR1 and CDR2 sequences are SNHLY and FYNNEI. Losses at the gene ends were 5 bases for V and 4 bases for J; bases not matched to a gene: 18. This CDR3 spans 19 amino acids. CDR3 amino acids: CASSNWLASSGPFTGELFF. The DNA of the CDR3 is TGTGCCAGCAGTAATTGGCTAGCCTCTAGCGGGCCCTTCACCGGGGAGCTGTTTTTT.

The V call is TRBV5-1, the J call TRBJ2-7; 10 positions agree with TRBD2. With V trimmed by 1 base and J by 3 bases, 7 bases remained unmatched. Germline loops: CDR1 SGHRS, CDR2 YFSETQ. This CDR3 spans 16 amino acids. CDR3 bases: TGCGCCAGCAGCTTGTCCACTAGCGGGGTTATCTACGAGCAGTACTTC. Its translation is CASSLSTSGVIYEQYF.

The chain carries TRBV2 and TRBJ2-7; 12 bases align to TRBD2. The germline V gene encodes CDR1 SNHLY and CDR2 FYNNEI. The CDR3 covers 13 residues. The CDR3 DNA follows: TGTGCTGGCAAGACTAGCGGGGGCTACGAGCAGTACTTC. Translation: CAGKTSGGYEQYF.

The chain links TRBV6-5 to TRBJ1-6, with a tentative D call TRBD1 (6 bases). Trimming pared 4 bases from V and 7 bases from J, leaving 11 bases between. This CDR3 has 14 residues. Looked up from germline, CDR1 is MNHEY and CDR2 is SVGAGI. The CDR3 loop reads CASSSDRQNSPLHF. DNA of the CDR3: TGTGCCAGCAGTTCAGACAGGCAGAATTCACCCCTCCACTTT.

This chain uses TRBV28 with TRBJ1-4, with TRBD1 identical over 7 bases. The length of the CDR3 is 14 residues. Germline V gives CDR1 MDHEN, CDR2 SYDVKM. V shed 5 bases, J shed 7 bases, and the junction held 7 bases outside the gene matches. The CDR3 here is CASSRPGTVEKLFF. The CDR3 nucleotides read TGTGCCAGCAGTCGCCCCGGGACAGTTGAAAAACTGTTTTTT.

This clone was counted a single time. The J gene is TRBJ1-1, the V gene TRBV5-5; D perhaps matches TRBD1 (6 bases). This CDR3 has 13 residues. Germline CDR1 SGHKS, CDR2 YYEKEE (reference sequence). Deletions cut 0 bases from V and 10 bases from J, with 13 bases between. DNA for the CDR3: TGTGCCAGCAGCTTGGGACAGGACATGGTAGCTTTCTTT. Translation: CASSLGQDMVAFF.

This rearrangement joins TRBV3-1 (or the pseudogene TRBV3-2) to TRBJ1-3, with D perhaps matching TRBD1 (5 bases). V lost 4 bases and J lost 3, with 10 bases in between. CDR3 length: 14 residues. Germline V lookup: CDR1 LGHDT, CDR2 YNNKEL (reference sequence). CDR3 in DNA: TGTGCCAGCAGCCCATCGGGGGGTGGAAACACCATATATTTT. It translates to CASSPSGGGNTIYF.

This chain links TRBV6-4 with TRBJ2-3, with 8 bases fitting TRBD2. The length of the CDR3 is 14 residues. Trimming removed 6 bases from V and 2 bases from J; junction bases left unmatched: 4. Germline assignment: CDR1 MRHNA and CDR2 SNTAGT. The CDR3 bases are TGTGCCAGCAGCGGGGGGGGTTCCACAGATACGCAGTATTTT. Its translation: CASSGGGSTDTQYF.

This rearrangement joins TRBV19 to TRBJ2-7, with D possibly matching TRBD2 (5 bases). Trimming took 1 base from V and 6 from J, leaving 16 bases between them. Germline loops: CDR1 LNHDA, CDR2 SQIVND (reference sequence). CDR3 length equals 15 residues. The CDR3 region has the DNA TGTGCCAGTAGTATAGGGGGAAACCTACGGGGCGAGCAGTACTTC. Translating it yields CASSIGGNLRGEQYF.

V is TRBV5-6 and J is TRBJ1-2, with 7 positions matching TRBD1. CDR3 length equals 14 residues. Looked up from germline, CDR1 is SGHDT and CDR2 is YYEEEE. J was trimmed by 4 bases and V by 4 bases; bases with no gene match: 7. CDR3 protein: CASSPGQNFYGYTF. In nucleotides, the CDR3 is TGTGCCAGCAGCCCGGGACAGAATTTCTATGGCTACACCTTC.

The CDR3 DNA sequence: TGTGCCTGGACCAACAGGGACGCGTCTAATGAAAAACTGTTTTTT. This encodes CAWTNRDASNEKLFF. The chain combines TRBV30 with TRBJ1-4, with D perhaps TRBD1 (6 bases). CDR3 length: 15 amino acids. Per the germline V gene, CDR1 is GTSNPN and CDR2 is SVGIG (reference sequence). V gave up 4 bases and J gave up 3 bases, with 15 bases separating them.

This clone has only a few counts. The V and J genes are TRBV7-9 and TRBJ1-3; the D is unclear. Trimming removed 0 bases from V and 2 bases from J, with 8 bases in between. CDR1 and CDR2 (germline): SEHNR, FQNEAQ (reference sequence). The CDR3 is 15 residues long. The CDR3 DNA reads TGTGCCAGCAGCTTAGCATCCGGGACTGGAAACACCATATATTTT. Amino acid sequence: CASSLASGTGNTIYF.

The chain has TRBV5-4 and TRBJ2-3; 12 bases align to TRBD2. V shed 4 bases, J shed 1 base, and the junction held 16 bases outside the gene matches. The CDR3 sequence is 20 residues long. CDR1 and CDR2 from the germline V gene are SGHNT and YYREEE (reference sequence). The CDR3 bases are TGTGCCAGCAGCCCCCCGTTACTAGCGGGGGGTTTAACTGGCACAGATACGCAGTATTTT. Residues: CASSPPLLAGGLTGTDTQYF.

This clone turned up a few times. CDR3 sequence (DNA): TGTGCCAGCAGCTTAGTCACTAGCCAGCAAGGCGGGGAGCTGTTTTTT. Its protein is CASSLVTSQQGGELFF. The rearrangement links TRBV11-3 to TRBJ2-2; tentatively, D is TRBD2 (6 bases). CDR1 is SGHNT, CDR2 YENEEA, per germline. Trimming removed 1 base at V and 7 bases at J, with 16 bases between. The CDR3 contains 16 residues.

This chain uses TRBV5-1 with TRBJ2-1; TRBD2 agrees at 9 bases. This CDR3 spans 16 amino acids. Germline CDR1 SGHRS, CDR2 YFSETQ. V was clipped by 4 bases and J by 3 bases; unmatched bases: 8. The CDR3 sequence: CASSGTSGFLYNEQFF. The CDR3 region has the DNA TGCGCCAGCAGCGGAACTAGCGGGTTCCTCTACAATGAGCAGTTCTTC.

The J gene is TRBJ2-1, the V gene TRBV6-4; D gene unclear. Germline CDR1 is MRHNA and CDR2 is SNTAGT. This CDR3 has 14 amino acids. Trimming cost V 0 bases and J 6 bases, with 9 bases left between them. The CDR3 DNA reads as TGTGCCAGCAGTGACTCAAGTAGAAGCAATGAGCAGTTCTTC. Protein sequence: CASSDSSRSNEQFF.

V and J are TRBV18 and TRBJ2-7; 8 bases map to TRBD1. The CDR3 loop spans 15 amino acids. The trim removed 3 bases at V and 3 bases at J, leaving 7 bases unmatched. Germline lookup yields CDR1 KGHSH and CDR2 LQKENI. The CDR3 nucleotides read TGTGCCAGCTCACCGTCCGGGACAGGCGACTACGAGCAGTACTTC. Its translation: CASSPSGTGDYEQYF.

The V and J genes are TRBV11-2 and TRBJ2-1; TRBD2 aligns across 8 bases. With 5 bases clipped from V and 10 bases from J, the junction kept 4 bases outside the gene matches. The CDR3 contains 12 residues. Germline lookup yields CDR1 SGHAT and CDR2 FQNNGV. CDR3 loop: CASSLTSVEQFF. The CDR3 DNA sequence: TGTGCCAGCAGCCTGACTAGCGTCGAGCAGTTCTTC.

V and J are TRBV4-3 and TRBJ1-6, with D possibly matching TRBD1 (6 bases). Germline V lookup: CDR1 LGHNA, CDR2 YSLEER. The CDR3 extends over 17 amino acids. V shed 2 bases and J shed 2 bases, with 13 bases lying between them. In nucleotides, the CDR3 is TGCGCCAGCAGCCAACTAATGGGGGACACCTATAATTCACCCCTCCACTTT. This codes for CASSQLMGDTYNSPLHF.

The chain uses TRBV9 and TRBJ2-2; D unresolved. The germline CDR1 and CDR2 sequences are SGDLS and YYNGEE. The V and J ends lost 4 bases and 7 bases respectively, with 8 bases between them. The CDR3 runs 12 residues. The chain's CDR3 is CASSPPVGELFF. The CDR3 DNA follows: TGTGCCAGCAGCCCTCCGGTCGGGGAGCTGTTTTTT. The full variable domain, with the rest looked up from reference TRBV9 and TRBJ2-2, is DSGVTQTPKHLITATGQRVTLRCSPRSGDLSVYWYQQSLDQGLQFLIQYYNGEERAKGNILERFSAQQFPDLHSELNLSSLELGDSALYFCASSPPVGELFFGEGSRLTVL.

V gene TRBV7-3 combines with J gene TRBJ1-1, with D perhaps TRBD1 (5 bases). The germline V and J ends were trimmed by 5 bases and 1 base, with 11 bases remaining between them. The CDR3 length is 14 residues. Per the germline V gene, CDR1 is SGHTA and CDR2 is FQGTGA. The CDR3 loop is CASSAGRGNTEAFF. The CDR3 region has the DNA TGTGCCAGCAGCGCCGGGAGGGGGAACACTGAAGCTTTCTTT.

The chain uses TRBV19 and TRBJ1-1; 7 bases agree with TRBD1. V gave up 5 bases and J gave up 4 bases; unmatched junction bases: 4. Germline-derived CDR1 and CDR2 are LNHDA and SQIVND (reference sequence). The CDR3 runs 13 residues. The CDR3 loop is CASSLTGLTEAFF. As DNA, the CDR3 is TGTGCCAGTAGTTTGACAGGGCTCACTGAAGCTTTCTTT.

This chain links TRBV7-2 with TRBJ2-4, with TRBD2 as a possible D gene (5 bases). Per the germline V gene, CDR1 is SGHTA and CDR2 is FQGNSA. The CDR3 is 12 amino acids. Trimming took 5 bases from V and 9 from J, leaving 11 bases between them. The CDR3 sequence is CASSPPRGIQYF. DNA for the CDR3: TGTGCCAGCAGCCCCCCCCGGGGCATTCAGTACTTC.

The rearrangement uses TRBV27 and TRBJ1-1; possible D gene TRBD1, 5 bases. CDR3 length equals 15 residues. V was cut by 0 bases and J by 4 bases, with 12 bases left in between. Germline CDR1 reads MNHEY; CDR2 reads SMNVEV (reference sequence). The chain's CDR3 is CASSLSMGQGTEAFF. CDR3 coding DNA: TGTGCCAGCAGTTTATCGATGGGGCAAGGCACTGAAGCTTTCTTT.

The rearrangement uses TRBV3-1 (or the pseudogene TRBV3-2) and TRBJ1-1; D gene unclear. The V gene lost 0 bases and the J gene lost 1 base, with 12 bases spanning the gap. The CDR3 covers 16 residues. Per the germline V gene, CDR1 is LGHDT and CDR2 is YNNKEL (reference sequence). CDR3 sequence (DNA): TGTGCCAGCAGCCAAGATCGGGTTATCGGGAACACTGAAGCTTTCTTT. Translating gives CASSQDRVIGNTEAFF.